The T cell receptor (beta chain) under discussion was sequenced for a study of naive and memory T cell subsets. Regarding the study as a whole: Potentially, T cell activation and differentiation skew this RNA-based measurement.

Ligated cDNA underwent four rounds of PCR with nested alpha and beta constant region primers and SP2. TCRdb reprocessed the 5' RACE reads via MiXCR and lists one record per CDR3 protein. The sample includes about 32,000 distinct CDR3 sequences, approximately 15% seen only once; the top ten take 2% to 3%. The library had UMIs added by 3' ligation of an oligonucleotide to TCR cDNA. RNA was extracted from approximately 2.6 ml of whole blood of healthy adults. The germline V gene encodes CDR1 MNHEY and CDR2 SMNVEV (reference sequence). The CDR3 is 15 amino acids. The J segment lost 6 bases and the V segment lost 4 bases, leaving 10 bases of the junction unmatched. As concerns this clonotype: As yet, its antigen is unknown.

The chain employs TRBV27 and TRBJ1-2; 8 nucleotides agree with TRBD1. The source of this sequence is a female donor in good health. The CDR3 protein is CASSYSPGTGNGYTF. Here the CDR3 DNA reads TGTGCCAGCAGTTATAGTCCCGGGACAGGCAATGGCTACACCTTC.